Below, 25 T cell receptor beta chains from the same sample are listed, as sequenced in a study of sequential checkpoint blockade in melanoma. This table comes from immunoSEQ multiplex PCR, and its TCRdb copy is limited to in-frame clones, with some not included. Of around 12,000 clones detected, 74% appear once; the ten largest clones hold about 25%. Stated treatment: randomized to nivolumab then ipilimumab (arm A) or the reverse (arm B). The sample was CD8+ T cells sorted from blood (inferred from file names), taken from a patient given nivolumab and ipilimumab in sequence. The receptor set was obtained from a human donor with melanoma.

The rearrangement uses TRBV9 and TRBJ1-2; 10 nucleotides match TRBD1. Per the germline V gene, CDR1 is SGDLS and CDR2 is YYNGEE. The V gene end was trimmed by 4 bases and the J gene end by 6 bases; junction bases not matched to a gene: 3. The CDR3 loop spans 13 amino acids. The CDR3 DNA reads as TGTGCCAGCAGCCAAGACAGGGGGCATGGCTACACCTTC. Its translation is CASSQDRGHGYTF.

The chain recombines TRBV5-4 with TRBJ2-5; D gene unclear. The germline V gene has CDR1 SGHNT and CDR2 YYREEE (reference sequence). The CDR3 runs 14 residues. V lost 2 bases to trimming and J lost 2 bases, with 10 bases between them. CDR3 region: CASSFKAPQETQYF. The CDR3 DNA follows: TGTGCCAGCAGCTTTAAAGCACCTCAAGAGACCCAGTACTTC.

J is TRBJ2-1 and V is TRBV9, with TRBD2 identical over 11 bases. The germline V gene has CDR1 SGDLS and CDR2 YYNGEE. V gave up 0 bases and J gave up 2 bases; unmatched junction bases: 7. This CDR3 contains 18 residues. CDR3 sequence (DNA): TGTGCCAGCAGCGTAGCGGCTAGCGGGAGGTGGGCCTACAATGAGCAGTTCTTC. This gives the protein CASSVAASGRWAYNEQFF.

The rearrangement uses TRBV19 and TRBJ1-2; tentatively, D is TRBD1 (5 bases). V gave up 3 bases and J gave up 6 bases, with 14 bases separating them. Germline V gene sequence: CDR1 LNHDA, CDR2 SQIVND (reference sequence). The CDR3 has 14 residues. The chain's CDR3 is CASSIQAGIDGYTF. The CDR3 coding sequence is TGTGCCAGTAGTATTCAGGCAGGGATAGATGGCTACACCTTC.

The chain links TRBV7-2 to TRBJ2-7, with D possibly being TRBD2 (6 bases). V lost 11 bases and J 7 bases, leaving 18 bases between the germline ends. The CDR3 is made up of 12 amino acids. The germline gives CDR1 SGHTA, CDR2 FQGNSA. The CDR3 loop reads CAGISGSGEQYF. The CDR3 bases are TGTGCCGGGATTAGCGGCTCCGGGGAGCAGTACTTC.

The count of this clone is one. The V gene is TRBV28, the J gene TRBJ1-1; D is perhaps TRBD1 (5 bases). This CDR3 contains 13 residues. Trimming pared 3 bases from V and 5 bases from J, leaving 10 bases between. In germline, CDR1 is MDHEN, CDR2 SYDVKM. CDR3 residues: CASSFGQGTEAFF. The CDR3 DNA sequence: TGTGCCAGCAGTTTCGGCCAGGGAACTGAAGCTTTCTTT.

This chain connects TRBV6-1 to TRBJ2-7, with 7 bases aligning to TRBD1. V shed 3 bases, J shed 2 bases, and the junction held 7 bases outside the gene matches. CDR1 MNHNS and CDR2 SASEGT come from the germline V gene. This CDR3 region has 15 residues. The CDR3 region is CASSELGTATYEQYV. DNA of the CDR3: TGTGCCAGCAGTGAGTTGGGGACAGCTACCTACGAGCAGTACGTC.

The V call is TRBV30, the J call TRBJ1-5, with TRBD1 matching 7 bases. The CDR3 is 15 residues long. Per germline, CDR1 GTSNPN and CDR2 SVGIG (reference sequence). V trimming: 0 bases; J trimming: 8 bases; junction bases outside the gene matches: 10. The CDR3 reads CAWSVPDRAPEPQHF. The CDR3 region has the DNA TGTGCCTGGAGTGTACCCGACAGGGCGCCCGAGCCCCAGCATTTT.

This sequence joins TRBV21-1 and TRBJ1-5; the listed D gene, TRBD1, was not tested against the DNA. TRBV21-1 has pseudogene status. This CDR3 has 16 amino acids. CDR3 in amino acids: CASSHTGMGNNQPQHF. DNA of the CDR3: TGTGCCAGCAGCCACACAGGGATGGGTAACAATCAGCCCCAGCATTTT.

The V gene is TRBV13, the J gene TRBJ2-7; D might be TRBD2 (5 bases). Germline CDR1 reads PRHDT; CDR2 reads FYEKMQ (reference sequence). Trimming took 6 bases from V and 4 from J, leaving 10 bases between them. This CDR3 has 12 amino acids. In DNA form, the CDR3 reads TGTGCCAGCAGTCTAGGAGGATACGAGCAGTACGTC. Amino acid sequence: CASSLGGYEQYV.

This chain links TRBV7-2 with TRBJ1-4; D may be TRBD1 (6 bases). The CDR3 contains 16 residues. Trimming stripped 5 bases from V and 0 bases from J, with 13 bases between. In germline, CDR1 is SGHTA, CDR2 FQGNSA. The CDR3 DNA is TGTGCCAGCAGCAACGACAGGACTTCAACTAATGAAAAACTGTTTTTT. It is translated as CASSNDRTSTNEKLFF.

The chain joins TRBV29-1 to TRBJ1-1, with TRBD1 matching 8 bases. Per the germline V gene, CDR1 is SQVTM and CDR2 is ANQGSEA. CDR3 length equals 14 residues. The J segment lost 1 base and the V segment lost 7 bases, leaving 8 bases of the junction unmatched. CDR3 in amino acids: CSAGWDRRNTEAFF. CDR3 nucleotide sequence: TGCAGCGCTGGATGGGACAGGCGGAACACTGAAGCTTTCTTT.

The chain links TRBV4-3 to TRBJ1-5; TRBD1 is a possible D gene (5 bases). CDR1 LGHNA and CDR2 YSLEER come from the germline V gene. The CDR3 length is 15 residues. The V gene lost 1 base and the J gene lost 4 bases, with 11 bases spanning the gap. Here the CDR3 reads CASSQVQGANQPQHF. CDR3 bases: TGCGCCAGCAGCCAAGTCCAGGGCGCGAATCAGCCCCAGCATTTT.

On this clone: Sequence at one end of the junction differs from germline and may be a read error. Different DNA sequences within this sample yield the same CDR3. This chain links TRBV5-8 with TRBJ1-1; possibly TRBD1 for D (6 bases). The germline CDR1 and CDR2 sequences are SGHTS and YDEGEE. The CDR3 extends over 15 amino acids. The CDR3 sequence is CASSLWDIMNTEAFF. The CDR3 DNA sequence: TGTGCCAGCAGCCTATGGGACATCATGAACACCGAAGCTTTCTTT.

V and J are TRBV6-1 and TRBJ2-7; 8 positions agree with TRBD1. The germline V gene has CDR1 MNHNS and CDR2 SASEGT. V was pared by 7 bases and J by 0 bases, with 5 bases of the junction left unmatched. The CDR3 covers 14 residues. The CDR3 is CASTDRGLSYEQYV. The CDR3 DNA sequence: TGTGCCAGCACAGACAGGGGCCTCTCCTACGAGCAGTACGTC.

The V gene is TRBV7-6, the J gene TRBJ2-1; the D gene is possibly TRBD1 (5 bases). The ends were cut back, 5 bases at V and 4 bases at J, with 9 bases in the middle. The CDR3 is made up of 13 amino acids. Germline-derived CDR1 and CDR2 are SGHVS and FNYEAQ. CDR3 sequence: CASSADSYNEQFF. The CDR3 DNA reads TGTGCCAGCAGCGCCGACAGTTACAATGAGCAGTTCTTC.

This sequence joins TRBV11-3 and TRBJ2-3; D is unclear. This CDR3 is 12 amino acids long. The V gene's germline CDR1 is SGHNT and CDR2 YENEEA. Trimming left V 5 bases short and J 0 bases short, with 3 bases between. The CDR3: CASSLSTDTQYF. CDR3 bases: TGTGCCAGCAGCCTCAGCACAGATACGCAGTATTTT.

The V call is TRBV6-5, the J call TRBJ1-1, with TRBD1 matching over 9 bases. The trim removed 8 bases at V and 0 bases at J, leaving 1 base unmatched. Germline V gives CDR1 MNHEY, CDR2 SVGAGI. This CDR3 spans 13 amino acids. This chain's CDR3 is CASGQGMNTEAFF. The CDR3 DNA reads TGTGCCAGCGGACAGGGGATGAACACTGAAGCTTTCTTT.

CDR3 protein: CASSQTANYGYTF. CDR3 sequence (DNA): TGTGCCAGCAGCCAAACAGCTAACTATGGCTACACCTTC. The chain links TRBV6-1 to TRBJ1-2; D is unresolved. Looked up from germline, CDR1 is MNHNS and CDR2 is SASEGT. The CDR3 runs to 13 residues. The V end was cut by 6 bases, the J end by 0 bases, with 8 bases between.

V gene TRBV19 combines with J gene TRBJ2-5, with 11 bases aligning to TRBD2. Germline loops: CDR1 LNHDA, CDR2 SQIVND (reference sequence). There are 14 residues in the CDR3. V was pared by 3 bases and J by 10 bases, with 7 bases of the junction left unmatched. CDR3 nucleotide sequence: TGTGCCAGTAGTATGACTAGCGGGGAATCGGACCAGTACTTC. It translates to CASSMTSGESDQYF.

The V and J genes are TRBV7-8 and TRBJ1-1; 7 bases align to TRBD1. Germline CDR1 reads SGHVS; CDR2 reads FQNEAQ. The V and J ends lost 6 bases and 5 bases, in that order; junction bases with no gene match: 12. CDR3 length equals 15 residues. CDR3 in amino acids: CASRPKGAGRTEAFF. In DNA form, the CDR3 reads TGTGCCAGCAGGCCGAAGGGGGCCGGTAGGACTGAAGCTTTCTTT. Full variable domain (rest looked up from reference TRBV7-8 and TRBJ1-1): GAGVSQSPRYKVAKRGQDVALRCDPISGHVSLFWYQQALGQGPEFLTYFQNEAQLDKSGLPSDRFFAERPEGSVSTLKIQRTQQEDSAVYLCASRPKGAGRTEAFFGQGTRLTVV.

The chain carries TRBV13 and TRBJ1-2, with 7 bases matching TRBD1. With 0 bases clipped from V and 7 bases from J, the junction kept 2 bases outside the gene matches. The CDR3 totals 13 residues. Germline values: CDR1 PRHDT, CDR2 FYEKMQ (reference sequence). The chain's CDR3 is CASSLGGGGGYTF. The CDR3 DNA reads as TGTGCCAGCAGCTTAGGAGGGGGCGGTGGCTACACCTTC.

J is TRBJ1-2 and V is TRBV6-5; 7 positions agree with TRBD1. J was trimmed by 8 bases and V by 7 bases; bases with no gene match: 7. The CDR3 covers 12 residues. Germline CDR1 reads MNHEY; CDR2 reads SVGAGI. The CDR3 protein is CASTMTGRGYTF. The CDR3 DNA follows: TGTGCCAGCACCATGACAGGGAGAGGCTACACCTTC.

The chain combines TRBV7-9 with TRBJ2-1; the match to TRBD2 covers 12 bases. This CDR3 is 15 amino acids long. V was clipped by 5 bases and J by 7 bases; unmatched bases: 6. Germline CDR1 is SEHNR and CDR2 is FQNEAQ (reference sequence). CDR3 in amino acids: CASSPPLAGGNEQFF. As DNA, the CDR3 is TGTGCCAGCAGCCCGCCTCTAGCGGGAGGGAATGAGCAGTTCTTC.

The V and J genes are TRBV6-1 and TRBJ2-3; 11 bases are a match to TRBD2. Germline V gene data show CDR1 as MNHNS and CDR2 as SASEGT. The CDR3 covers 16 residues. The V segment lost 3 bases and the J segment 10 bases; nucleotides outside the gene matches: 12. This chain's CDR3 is CASSDLSGRAVPSQYF. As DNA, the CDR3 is TGTGCCAGCAGTGACCTTAGCGGGAGGGCTGTCCCATCGCAGTATTTT.